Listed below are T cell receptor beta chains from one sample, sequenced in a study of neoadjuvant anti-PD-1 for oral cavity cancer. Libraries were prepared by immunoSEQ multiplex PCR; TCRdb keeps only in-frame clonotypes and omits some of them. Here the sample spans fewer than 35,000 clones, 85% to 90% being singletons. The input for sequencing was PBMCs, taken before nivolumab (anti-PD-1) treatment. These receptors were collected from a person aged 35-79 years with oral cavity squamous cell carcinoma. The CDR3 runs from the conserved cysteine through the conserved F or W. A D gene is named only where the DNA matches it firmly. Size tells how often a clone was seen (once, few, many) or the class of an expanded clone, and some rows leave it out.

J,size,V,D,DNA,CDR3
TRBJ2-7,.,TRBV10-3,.,TGTGCCATCAGTGAAGGAGGGCGGGACGAGCAGTACTTC,CAISEGGRDEQYF
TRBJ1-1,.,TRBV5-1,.,TGCGCCAGCAGCTCCCCAGAACGAAGCAACACTGAAGCTTTCTTT,CASSSPERSNTEAFF
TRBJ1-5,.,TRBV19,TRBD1,TGTGCCAGTAGTGACTCCAGGGGGCCTCAGCCCCAGCATTTT,CASSDSRGPQPQHF
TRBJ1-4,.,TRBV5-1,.,TGCGCCAGCAGCTTGGCAGCACAGGGAACGGCTAATGAAAAACTGTTTTTT,CASSLAAQGTANEKLFF
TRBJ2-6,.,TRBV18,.,TGTGCCAGCTCACCGGGGACAGGGGCCAACGTCCTGACTTTC,CASSPGTGANVLTF
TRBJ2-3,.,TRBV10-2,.,TGCGCCAGCAGGCGGGGACAGTACACAGATACGCAGTATTTT,CASRRGQYTDTQYF
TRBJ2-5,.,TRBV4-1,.,TGCGCCAGCAGCCAAACCCACACTCAAGAGACCCAGTACTTC,CASSQTHTQETQYF
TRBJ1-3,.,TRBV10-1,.,TGCGCCAGCAGTTTCGGAAACACCATATATTTT,CASSFGNTIYF
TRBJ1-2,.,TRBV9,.,TGTGCCAGCAGCGTAGACAGAAACTATGGCTACACCTTC,CASSVDRNYGYTF
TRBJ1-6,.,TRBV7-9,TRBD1,TGTGCCAGCAGCAATTTCGACAGGGATAATTCACCCCTCCACTTT,CASSNFDRDNSPLHF
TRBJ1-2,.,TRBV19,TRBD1,TGTGCCAGTAGTCGGGACAGGGAAAGCTATGGCTACACCTTC,CASSRDRESYGYTF
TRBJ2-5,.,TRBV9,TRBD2,TGTGCCAGCAGCGTAGGCAGCGGGGGGTACCAAGAGACCCAGTACTTC,CASSVGSGGYQETQYF
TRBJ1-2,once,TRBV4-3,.,TGCGCCAGCAGCCAAGATTATCCGGAGAACCTCTATGGCTACACCTTC,CASSQDYPENLYGYTF
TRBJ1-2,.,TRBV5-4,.,TGTGCCAGCAGCTTGGTTTCTGCAGGGAACTATGGCTACACCTTC,CASSLVSAGNYGYTF
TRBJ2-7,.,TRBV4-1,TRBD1,TGCGCCAGCAGCCAAGGGCAGGGGGAGTACGAGCAGTACTTC,CASSQGQGEYEQYF
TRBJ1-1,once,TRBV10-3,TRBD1,TGTGCCATCGGTACAGGGGGCGGAGCGGAAACTGAAGCTTTCTTT,CAIGTGGGAETEAFF
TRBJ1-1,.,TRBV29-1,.,TGCAGCGTCGCTGGTTCGGTCAGTTACACTGAAGCTTTCTTT,CSVAGSVSYTEAFF
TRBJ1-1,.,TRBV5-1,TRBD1,TGCGCCAGCAGCTTGGGTGTCCCCCGGGACAGGGGGCGAATCACTGAAGCTTTCTTT,CASSLGVPRDRGRITEAFF
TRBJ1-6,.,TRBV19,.,TGTGCCAGTAGTATAGCCTGGGCCCGGGTTAAGAATTCACCCCTCCACTTT,CASSIAWARVKNSPLHF
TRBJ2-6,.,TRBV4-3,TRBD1,TGCGCCAGCAGCCAGGGGACAGGAACTGGGGCCAACGTCCTGACTTTC,CASSQGTGTGANVLTF
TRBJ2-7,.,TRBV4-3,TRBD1,TGCGCCAGCAGCCAAGATAGTTCCGGGACAGGGTGGTACGAGCAGTACTTC,CASSQDSSGTGWYEQYF
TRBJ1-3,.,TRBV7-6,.,TGTGCCAGCAGCTTAGGCGGCTCTGGAAACACCATATATTTT,CASSLGGSGNTIYF
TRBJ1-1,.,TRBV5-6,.,TGTGCCAGCAGTTACGGGGGGACTGAAGCTTTCTTT,CASSYGGTEAFF
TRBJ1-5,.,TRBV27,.,TGTGCCAGCAGTTTAGAGGGTCAACAGCCCCAGCATTTT,CASSLEGQQPQHF
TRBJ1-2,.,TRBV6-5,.,TGTGCCAGCAGTCCACCGGGATTCCTACCTTATGGCTACACCTTC,CASSPPGFLPYGYTF
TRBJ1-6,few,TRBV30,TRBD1,TGTGCCTGGAGGGGGGACAGGGGGCTCAGTTCACCCCTCCACTTT,CAWRGDRGLSSPLHF
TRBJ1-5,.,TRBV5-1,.,TGCGCCAGCAGCCCCAGTGGGGTCTACAGCAATCAGCCCCAGCATTTT,CASSPSGVYSNQPQHF
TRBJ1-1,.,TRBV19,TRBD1,TGTGCCAGTAGAGGGGACAGCATGAACACTGAAGCTTTCTTT,CASRGDSMNTEAFF
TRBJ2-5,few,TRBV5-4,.,TGTGCCAGCAGCTTGGAGCCTAGCCGCCAAGAGACCCAGTACTTC,CASSLEPSRQETQYF
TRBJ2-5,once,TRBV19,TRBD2,TGTGCCAGTAGCCCCCAGGGACTAGTGGGGGAGACCCAGTACTTC,CASSPQGLVGETQYF
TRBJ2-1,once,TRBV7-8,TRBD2,TGTGCCAGCAGGACGGGGGGACCCAATGAGCAGTTCTTC,CASRTGGPNEQFF
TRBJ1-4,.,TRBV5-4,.,TGTGCCAGCGGGACAAAAGATGAAAAACTGTTTTTT,CASGTKDEKLFF
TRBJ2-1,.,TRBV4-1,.,TGCGCCAGCAGCCTAGGACAGAGCTCCTACAATGAGCAGTTCTTC,CASSLGQSSYNEQFF
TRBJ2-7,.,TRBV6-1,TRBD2,TGTGCCAGCAGTGACAGCGGGGTCTCCTACGAGCAGTACTTC,CASSDSGVSYEQYF
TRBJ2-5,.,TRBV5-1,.,TGCGCCAGCAGCTTGGAGGCAGGCTACCAAGAGACCCAGTACTTC,CASSLEAGYQETQYF
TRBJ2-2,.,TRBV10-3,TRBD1,TGTGCCATCACCGCGACAGGGGTCAACACCGGGGAGCTGTTTTTT,CAITATGVNTGELFF
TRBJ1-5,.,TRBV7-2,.,TGTGCCAGCAGCTTAAAGGAGATGGAGCCCCAGCATTTT,CASSLKEMEPQHF
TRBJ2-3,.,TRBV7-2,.,TGTGCCAGCAGCCTTTCTCGGAACACAGATACGCAGTATTTT,CASSLSRNTDTQYF
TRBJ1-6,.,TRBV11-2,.,TGTGCCAGCAGCTTAGGAGGGCCGTGGAATTCACCCCTCCACTTT,CASSLGGPWNSPLHF
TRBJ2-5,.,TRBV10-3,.,TGTGCCACGAATCCGGGGACGGGAGAGACCCAGTACTTC,CATNPGTGETQYF
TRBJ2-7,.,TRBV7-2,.,TGTGCCAGCAGCTTACCCGCCACCTACGAGCAGTACTTC,CASSLPATYEQYF
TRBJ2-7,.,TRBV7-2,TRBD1,TGTGCCAGCAGCTCCCCAGCGGGGACAGGGGGCAAGCGGGGCGAGCAGTACTTC,CASSSPAGTGGKRGEQYF
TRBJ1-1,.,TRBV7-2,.,TGTGCCAGCAGCTTATGGGCCGGGAACACTGAAGCTTTCTTT,CASSLWAGNTEAFF
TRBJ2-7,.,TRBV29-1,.,TGCAGCGTTGAAGGGACGAGAAGCGCGGGTTACGAGCAGTACTTC,CSVEGTRSAGYEQYF
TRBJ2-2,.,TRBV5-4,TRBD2,TGTGCCAGCAGCAGAGGACTAGCGGGGGATAGGGAGCTGTTTTTT,CASSRGLAGDRELFF
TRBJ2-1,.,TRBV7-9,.,TGTGCCAGCAGCCCGGCGGGATCACTGGGTGAGCAGTTCTTC,CASSPAGSLGEQFF
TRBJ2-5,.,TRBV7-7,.,TGTGCCAGTGGGGACCCCTGGAGGGAGACCCAGTACTTC,CASGDPWRETQYF
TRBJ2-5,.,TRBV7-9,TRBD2,TGTGCCAGCAGCCCCCCCCGGGGGGAGTCGAAGGAGACCCAGTACTTC,CASSPPRGESKETQYF
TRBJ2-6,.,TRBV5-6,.,TGTGCCAGCAGCTTGGGGACTGGGGCCAACGTCCTGACTTTC,CASSLGTGANVLTF
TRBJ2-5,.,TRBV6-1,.,TGTGCCAGCCCAAAAGGGGTGAGGGAGACCCAGTACTTC,CASPKGVRETQYF
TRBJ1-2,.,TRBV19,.,TGTGCCAGTAGTACCCAGGGTAACGCTAACTATGGCTACACCTTC,CASSTQGNANYGYTF
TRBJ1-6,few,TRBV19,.,TGTGCCAGTCGACAACAGGGAGGGGATAATTCACCCCTCCACTTT,CASRQQGGDNSPLHF
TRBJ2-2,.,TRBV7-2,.,TGTGCCAGCAGCTTATCTTCAATGGGCGCCGGGGAGCTGTTTTTT,CASSLSSMGAGELFF
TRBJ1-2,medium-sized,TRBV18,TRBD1,TGTGCCAGCTCACCAGCGGCAGGGGGCGACTATGGCTACACCTTC,CASSPAAGGDYGYTF
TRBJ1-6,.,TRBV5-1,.,TGCGCCAGCAGCTTAGGGGGTCATAATTCACCCCTCCACTTT,CASSLGGHNSPLHF
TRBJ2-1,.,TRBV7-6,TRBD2,TGTGCCAGCAGCGACCTCCAAACTAGCGGGGGAGGCAATGAGCAGTTCTTC,CASSDLQTSGGGNEQFF
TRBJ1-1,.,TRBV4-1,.,TGCGCCAGCAGCCAAGTAGAGTTATCGAACACTGAAGCTTTCTTT,CASSQVELSNTEAFF
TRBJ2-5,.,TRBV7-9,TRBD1,TGTGCCAGCAGCGCGCGACAGGGGGCGAAAGAGACCCAGTACTTC,CASSARQGAKETQYF
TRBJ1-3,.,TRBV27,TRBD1,TGTGCCAGCAGAAGTATCGGGACAGGGATTTATGGAAACACCATATATTTT,CASRSIGTGIYGNTIYF